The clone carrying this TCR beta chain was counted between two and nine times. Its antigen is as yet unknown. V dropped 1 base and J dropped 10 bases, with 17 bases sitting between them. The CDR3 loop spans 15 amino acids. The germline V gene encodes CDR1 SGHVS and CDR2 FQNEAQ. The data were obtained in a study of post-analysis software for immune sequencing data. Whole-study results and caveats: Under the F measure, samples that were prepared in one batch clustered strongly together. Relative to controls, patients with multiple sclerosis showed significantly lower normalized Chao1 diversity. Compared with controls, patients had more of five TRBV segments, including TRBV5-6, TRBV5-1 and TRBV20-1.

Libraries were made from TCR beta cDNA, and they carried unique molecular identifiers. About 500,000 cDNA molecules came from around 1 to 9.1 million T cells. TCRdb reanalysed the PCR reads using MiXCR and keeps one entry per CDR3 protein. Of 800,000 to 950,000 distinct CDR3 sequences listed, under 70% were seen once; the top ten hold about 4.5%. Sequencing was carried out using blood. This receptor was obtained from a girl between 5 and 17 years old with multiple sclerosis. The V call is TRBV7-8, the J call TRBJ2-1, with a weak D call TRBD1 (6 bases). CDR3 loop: CASSLVQGLSYEQFF. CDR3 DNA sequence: TGTGCCAGCAGCTTAGTACAGGGCTTGTCCTACGAGCAGTTCTTC.